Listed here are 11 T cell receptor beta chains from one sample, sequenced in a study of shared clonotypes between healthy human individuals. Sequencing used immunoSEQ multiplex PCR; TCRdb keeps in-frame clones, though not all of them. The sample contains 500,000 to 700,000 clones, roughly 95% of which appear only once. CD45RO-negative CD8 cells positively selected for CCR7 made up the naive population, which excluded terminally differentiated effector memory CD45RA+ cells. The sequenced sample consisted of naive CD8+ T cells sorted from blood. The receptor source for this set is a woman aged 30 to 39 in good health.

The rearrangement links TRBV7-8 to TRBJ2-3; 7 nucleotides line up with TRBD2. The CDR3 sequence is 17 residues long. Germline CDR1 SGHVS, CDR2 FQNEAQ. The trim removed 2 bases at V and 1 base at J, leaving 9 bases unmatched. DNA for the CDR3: TGTGCCAGCAGCTTAATCATGCGGGAGTCGGGCACAGATACGCAGTATTTT. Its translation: CASSLIMRESGTDTQYF.

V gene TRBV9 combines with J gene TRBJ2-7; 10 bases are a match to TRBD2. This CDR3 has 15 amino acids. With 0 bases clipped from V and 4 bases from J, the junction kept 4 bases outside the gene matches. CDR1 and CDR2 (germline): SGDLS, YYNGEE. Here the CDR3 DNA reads TGTGCCAGCAGCGTAGGGATAGCGGGAGGATACGAGCAGTACTTC. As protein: CASSVGIAGGYEQYF.

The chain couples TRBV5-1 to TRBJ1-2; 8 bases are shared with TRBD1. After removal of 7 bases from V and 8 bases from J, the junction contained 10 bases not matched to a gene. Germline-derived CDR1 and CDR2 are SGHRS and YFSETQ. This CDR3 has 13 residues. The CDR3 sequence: CASRQGPQAGYTF. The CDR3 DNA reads TGCGCCAGCCGACAGGGGCCCCAGGCGGGCTACACCTTC.

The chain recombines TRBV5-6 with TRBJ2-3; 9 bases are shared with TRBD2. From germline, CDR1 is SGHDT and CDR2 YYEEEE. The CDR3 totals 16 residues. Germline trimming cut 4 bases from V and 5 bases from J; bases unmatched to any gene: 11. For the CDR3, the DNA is TGTGCCAGCAGCCTACGGACTAGCGTTTGGGAAGATACGCAGTATTTT. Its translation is CASSLRTSVWEDTQYF.

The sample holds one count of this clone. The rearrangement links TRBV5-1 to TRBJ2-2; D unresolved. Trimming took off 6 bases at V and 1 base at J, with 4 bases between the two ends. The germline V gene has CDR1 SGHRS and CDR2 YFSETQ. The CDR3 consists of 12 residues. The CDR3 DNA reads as TGCGCCAGCACGTGGAACACCGGGGAGCTGTTTTTT. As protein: CASTWNTGELFF.

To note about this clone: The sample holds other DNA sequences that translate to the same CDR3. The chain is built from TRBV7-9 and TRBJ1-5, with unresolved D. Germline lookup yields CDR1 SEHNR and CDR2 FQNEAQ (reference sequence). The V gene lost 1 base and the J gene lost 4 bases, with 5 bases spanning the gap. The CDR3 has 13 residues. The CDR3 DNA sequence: TGTGCCAGCAGCTTAGTTGGAAATCAGCCCCAGCATTTT. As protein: CASSLVGNQPQHF. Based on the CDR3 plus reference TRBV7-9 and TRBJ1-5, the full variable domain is DTGVSQNPRHKITKRGQNVTFRCDPISEHNRLYWYRQTLGQGPEFLTYFQNEAQLEKSRLLSDRFSAERPKGSFSTLEIQRTEQGDSAMYLCASSLVGNQPQHFGDGTRLSIL.

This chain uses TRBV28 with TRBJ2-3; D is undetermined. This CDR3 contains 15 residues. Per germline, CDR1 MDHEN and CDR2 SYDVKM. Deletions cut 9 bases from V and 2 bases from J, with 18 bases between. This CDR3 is CASSPWRENTDTQYF. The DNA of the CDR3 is TGTGCCAGTAGCCCCTGGCGAGAGAACACAGATACGCAGTATTTT.

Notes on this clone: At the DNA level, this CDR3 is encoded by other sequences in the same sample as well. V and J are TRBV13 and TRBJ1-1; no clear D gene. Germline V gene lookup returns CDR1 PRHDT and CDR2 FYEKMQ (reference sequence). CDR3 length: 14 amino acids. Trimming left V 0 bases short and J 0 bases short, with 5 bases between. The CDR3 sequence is CASSLGGMNTEAFF. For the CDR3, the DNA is TGTGCCAGCAGCTTAGGAGGTATGAACACTGAAGCTTTCTTT.

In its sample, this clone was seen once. CDR3 in DNA: TGTGCCAGTACCCCGGACACGAGCTCCTACAATGAGCAGTTCTTC. It encodes CASTPDTSSYNEQFF. The genes are TRBV19 and TRBJ2-1, with TRBD1 as a possible D gene (5 bases). Germline CDR1 and CDR2: LNHDA and SQIVND (reference sequence). The CDR3 is 15 amino acids. V dropped 7 bases and J dropped 0 bases, with 13 bases sitting between them.

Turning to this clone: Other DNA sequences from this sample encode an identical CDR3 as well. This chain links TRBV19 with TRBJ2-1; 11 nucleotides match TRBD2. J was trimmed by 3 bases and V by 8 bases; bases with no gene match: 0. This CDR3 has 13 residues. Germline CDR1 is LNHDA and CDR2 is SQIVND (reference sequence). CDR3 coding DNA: TGTGCCAGTGGGACTAGCGGCTACAATGAGCAGTTCTTC. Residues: CASGTSGYNEQFF.

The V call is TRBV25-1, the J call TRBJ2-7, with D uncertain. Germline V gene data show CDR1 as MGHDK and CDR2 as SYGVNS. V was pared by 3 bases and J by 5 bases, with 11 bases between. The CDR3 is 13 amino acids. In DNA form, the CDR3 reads TGTGCCAGCAGTGATTATTACAGCCACGAGCAGTACTTC. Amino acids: CASSDYYSHEQYF.